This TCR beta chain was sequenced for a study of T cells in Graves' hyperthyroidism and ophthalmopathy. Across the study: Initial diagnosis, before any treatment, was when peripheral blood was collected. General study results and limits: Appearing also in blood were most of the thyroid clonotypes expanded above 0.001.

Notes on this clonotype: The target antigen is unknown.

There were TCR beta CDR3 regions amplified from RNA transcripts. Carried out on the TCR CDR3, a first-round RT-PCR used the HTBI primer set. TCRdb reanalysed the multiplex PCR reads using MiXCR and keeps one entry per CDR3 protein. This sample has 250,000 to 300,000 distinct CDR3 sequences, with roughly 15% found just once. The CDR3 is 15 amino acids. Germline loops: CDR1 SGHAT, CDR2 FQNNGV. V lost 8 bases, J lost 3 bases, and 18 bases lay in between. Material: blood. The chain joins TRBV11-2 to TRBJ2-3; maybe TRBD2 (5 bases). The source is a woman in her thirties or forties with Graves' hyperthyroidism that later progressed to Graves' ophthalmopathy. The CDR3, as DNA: TGTGCCAGCTCACCTCGGCTAGGAGGTACAGATACGCAGTATTTT. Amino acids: CASSPRLGGTDTQYF.